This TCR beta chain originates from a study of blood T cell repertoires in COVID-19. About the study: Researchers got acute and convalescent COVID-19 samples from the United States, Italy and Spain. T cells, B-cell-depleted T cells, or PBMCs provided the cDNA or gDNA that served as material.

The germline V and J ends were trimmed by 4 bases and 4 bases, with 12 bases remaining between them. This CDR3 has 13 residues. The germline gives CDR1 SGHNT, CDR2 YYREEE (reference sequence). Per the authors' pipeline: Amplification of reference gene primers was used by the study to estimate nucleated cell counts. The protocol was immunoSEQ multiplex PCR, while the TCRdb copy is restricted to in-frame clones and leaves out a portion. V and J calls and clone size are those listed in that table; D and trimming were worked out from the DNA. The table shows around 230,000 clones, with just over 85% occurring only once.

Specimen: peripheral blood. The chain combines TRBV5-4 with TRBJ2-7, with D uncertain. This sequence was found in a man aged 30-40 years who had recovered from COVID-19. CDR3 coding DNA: TGTGCCAGCAGCCCTAGGTCCAGTTACGAGCAGTACTTC. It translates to CASSPRSSYEQYF. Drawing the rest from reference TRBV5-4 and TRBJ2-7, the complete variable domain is ETGVTQSPTHLIKTRGQQVTLRCSSQSGHNTVSWYQQALGQGPQFIFQYYREEENGRGNFPPRFSGLQFPNYSSELNVNALELDDSALYLCASSPRSSYEQYFGPGTRLTVT.